One and the same sample provided the 29 T cell receptor beta chains below, sequenced in a study of shared clonotypes between healthy human individuals. Here immunoSEQ multiplex PCR was the method, and the copy in TCRdb shows in-frame clones only, minus some. Of over 1.5 million clones in the sample, 95% to 99% are singletons; the top ten hold about 0.4%. The source material was naive CD4+ T cells sorted from blood. Regarding subset: CD45RA+ positively selected. The receptors originated from a man between 25 and 39 years old in good health.

V usage is TRBV6-1 and J usage is TRBJ2-5, with a possible D match to TRBD2 (6 bases). Trimming took 8 bases from V and 0 from J, leaving 13 bases between them. Germline-derived CDR1 and CDR2 are MNHNS and SASEGT. This CDR3 is 14 amino acids long. CDR3 sequence: CASQAPGDQETQYF. The DNA for the CDR3 is TGTGCCAGCCAAGCCCCGGGGGACCAAGAGACCCAGTACTTC.

The rearrangement uses TRBV5-4 and TRBJ1-1, with D maybe TRBD1 (6 bases). The germline V gene has CDR1 SGHNT and CDR2 YYREEE (reference sequence). This CDR3 is 14 amino acids long. V shed 4 bases and J shed 1 base, with 11 bases lying between them. The CDR3 loop reads CASSNRDKNTEAFF. CDR3 nucleotide sequence: TGTGCCAGCAGCAACCGGGACAAGAACACTGAAGCTTTCTTT.

This clone appeared a single time. This sequence joins TRBV6-5 and TRBJ2-1; D is uncertain. Germline CDR1 and CDR2: MNHEY and SVGAGI. Trimming left V 4 bases short and J 7 bases short, with 17 bases between. The CDR3 has 15 residues. This CDR3 reads CASSFTWGPKNEQFF. The CDR3 coding sequence is TGTGCCAGCAGTTTCACATGGGGTCCAAAGAATGAGCAGTTCTTC.

J is TRBJ2-3 and V is TRBV18; a possible D gene is TRBD2 (6 bases). The V and J ends lost 1 base and 3 bases respectively, with 11 bases between them. This CDR3 has 15 amino acids. Germline lookup yields CDR1 KGHSH and CDR2 LQKENI. CDR3 protein: CASSPRKEGTDTQYF. The CDR3 DNA sequence: TGTGCCAGCTCACCACGAAAGGAGGGGACAGATACGCAGTATTTT.

This rearrangement joins TRBV29-1 to TRBJ1-2; TRBD1 matches at 8 bases. The CDR3 spans 13 residues. Germline assignment: CDR1 SQVTM and CDR2 ANQGSEA. V lost 4 bases and J lost 3; bases outside the gene matches: 4. The chain's CDR3 is CSVAQTGDYGYTF. The CDR3 DNA is TGCAGCGTTGCCCAGACAGGGGACTATGGCTACACCTTC. The whole variable domain, remainder taken from reference TRBV29-1 and TRBJ1-2, is SAVISQKPSRDICQRGTSLTIQCQVDSQVTMMFWYRQQPGQSLTLIATANQGSEATYESGFVIDKFPISRPNLTFSTLTVSNMSPEDSSIYLCSVAQTGDYGYTFGSGTRLTVV.

About this clone: This CDR3 is also generated by other DNA sequences in the sample. The chain is built from TRBV28 and TRBJ2-1, with 7 bases lining up with TRBD2. With 2 bases clipped from V and 2 bases from J, the junction kept 0 bases outside the gene matches. This CDR3 comprises 14 residues. The germline V gene encodes CDR1 MDHEN and CDR2 SYDVKM. The CDR3 nucleotides are TGTGCCAGCAGTTTACGGGGGGCCTACAATGAGCAGTTCTTC. It is translated as CASSLRGAYNEQFF.

The chain joins TRBV6-5 to TRBJ2-2; D unclear. This CDR3 comprises 14 residues. Germline lookup yields CDR1 MNHEY and CDR2 SVGAGI. V lost 0 bases and J lost 5, with 7 bases in between. The CDR3 bases are TGTGCCAGCAGTTACTCCAGATTGACCGGGGAGCTGTTTTTT. Its translation: CASSYSRLTGELFF.

This sequence joins TRBV11-2 and TRBJ1-1; D is undetermined. CDR1 is SGHAT, CDR2 FQNNGV, per germline. The CDR3 runs 13 residues. Trimming left V 5 bases short and J 3 bases short, with 10 bases between. The CDR3 here is CASSHRRDTEAFF. CDR3 in DNA: TGTGCCAGCAGCCACCGGAGAGACACTGAAGCTTTCTTT. Together with reference TRBV11-2 and TRBJ1-1, the CDR3 gives the full variable domain: EAGVAQSPRYKIIEKRQSVAFWCNPISGHATLYWYQQILGQGPKLLIQFQNNGVVDDSQLPKDRFSAERLKGVDSTLKIQPAKLEDSAVYLCASSHRRDTEAFFGQGTRLTVV.

The chain combines TRBV7-2 with TRBJ2-7, with D unresolved. Per germline, CDR1 SGHTA and CDR2 FQGNSA. The CDR3 runs 12 residues. Trimming pared 5 bases from V and 6 bases from J, leaving 11 bases between. The CDR3 DNA reads TGTGCCAGCAGCGTAGGGTCTCTCGAGCAGTACTTC. Translation: CASSVGSLEQYF.

The rearrangement uses TRBV18 and TRBJ2-1; D remains ambiguous. Germline V gives CDR1 KGHSH, CDR2 LQKENI. The CDR3 contains 17 residues. V lost 1 base to trimming and J lost 2 bases, with 15 bases between them. This CDR3 is CASSPLSGHSTYNEQFF. CDR3 in DNA: TGTGCCAGCTCACCACTTTCTGGTCACAGTACCTACAATGAGCAGTTCTTC.

The chain links TRBV28 to TRBJ2-3; 10 bases are a match to TRBD1. Germline CDR1 MDHEN, CDR2 SYDVKM. V shed 2 bases, J shed 7 bases, and the junction held 6 bases outside the gene matches. CDR3 length: 15 amino acids. The CDR3 here is CASSLTGQGLNTQYF. The DNA for the CDR3 is TGTGCCAGCAGTTTAACGGGACAGGGGTTGAATACGCAGTATTTT. Variable domain in full (rest from reference TRBV28 and TRBJ2-3): DVKVTQSSRYLVKRTGEKVFLECVQDMDHENMFWYRQDPGLGLRLIYFSYDVKMKEKGDIPEGYSVSREKKERFSLILESASTNQTSMYLCASSLTGQGLNTQYFGPGTRLTVL.

The chain has TRBV25-1 and TRBJ2-5; weak D call: TRBD1 (6 bases). The CDR3 covers 15 residues. Germline V gene sequence: CDR1 MGHDK, CDR2 SYGVNS. Trimming shortened V by 8 bases and J by 1 base, and 17 bases separated the two germline ends. The CDR3 reads CASSYGQLTQETQYF. CDR3 sequence (DNA): TGTGCCAGCTCCTACGGACAGCTGACCCAAGAGACCCAGTACTTC. The full variable domain, in which reference TRBV25-1 and TRBJ2-5 provide the parts outside the CDR3, is EADIYQTPRYLVIGTGKKITLECSQTMGHDKMYWYQQDPGMELHLIHYSYGVNSTEKGDLSSESTVSRIRTEHFPLTLESARPSHTSQYLCASSYGQLTQETQYFGPGTRLLVL.

V is TRBV2 and J is TRBJ2-7, with TRBD2 matching 13 bases. The CDR3 covers 17 residues. Per the germline V gene, CDR1 is SNHLY and CDR2 is FYNNEI. Trimming removed 5 bases from V and 0 bases from J; junction bases left unmatched: 7. CDR3 bases: TGTGCCAGCAGTCTGGGACTAGCGGGACTAAGCTCCTACGAGCAGTACTTC. Residues: CASSLGLAGLSSYEQYF.

This chain joins TRBV7-9 and TRBJ2-5; no clear D gene. The assigned J gene may be wrong: the sequence end matches TRBJ2-7 better. Germline V gene lookup returns CDR1 SEHNR and CDR2 FQNEAQ (reference sequence). This CDR3 region has 14 residues. The DNA for the CDR3 is TGTGCCAGCAGCTCCCGGTGGAGAGGAAACGAGCAGTACTTC. It encodes CASSSRWRGNEQYF.

The chain links TRBV18 to TRBJ2-7; no clear D. The CDR3 runs to 11 residues. V lost 6 bases and J 4 bases, leaving 7 bases between the germline ends. Germline CDR1 is KGHSH and CDR2 is LQKENI. As DNA, the CDR3 is TGTGCCAGCTCCAAGGAATACGAGCAGTACTTC. Translation: CASSKEYEQYF.

V is TRBV5-1 and J is TRBJ1-2, with a tentative D call TRBD1 (5 bases). The V and J ends lost 4 bases and 4 bases respectively, with 14 bases between them. Germline values: CDR1 SGHRS, CDR2 YFSETQ. This CDR3 is 14 amino acids long. The CDR3: CASSGPGTVYGYTF. CDR3 nucleotides: TGCGCCAGCAGCGGCCCCGGGACGGTCTATGGCTACACCTTC.

V is TRBV19 and J is TRBJ2-7, with TRBD2 identical over 7 bases. V was clipped by 2 bases and J by 7 bases; unmatched bases: 5. The length of the CDR3 is 13 residues. Germline CDR1 is LNHDA and CDR2 is SQIVND (reference sequence). The CDR3 region is CASSITPGGEQYF. For the CDR3, the DNA is TGTGCCAGTAGTATAACCCCCGGGGGGGAGCAGTACTTC.

As DNA, the CDR3 is TGTGCCAGCAGCGTAGAGGCGGGTCGCACAGATACGCAGTATTTT. Translation gives CASSVEAGRTDTQYF. The chain combines TRBV9 with TRBJ2-3; tentatively, D is TRBD2 (5 bases). V lost 0 bases to trimming and J lost 1 base, with 9 bases between them. Per germline, CDR1 SGDLS and CDR2 YYNGEE. The CDR3 is 15 amino acids.

V usage is TRBV15 and J usage is TRBJ2-7, with D possibly being TRBD1 (6 bases). Per the germline V gene, CDR1 is LNHNV and CDR2 is YYDKDF (reference sequence). The CDR3 loop spans 15 amino acids. The V gene lost 0 bases and the J gene lost 1 base, with 10 bases spanning the gap. The CDR3 loop is CATSRETGLSYEQYF. In nucleotides, the CDR3 is TGTGCCACCAGCAGAGAGACAGGACTTTCCTACGAGCAGTACTTC. The complete variable domain, with remaining parts taken from reference TRBV15 and TRBJ2-7, reads DAMVIQNPRYQVTQFGKPVTLSCSQTLNHNVMYWYQQKSSQAPKLLFHYYDKDFNNEADTPDNFQSRRPNTSFCFLDIRSPGLGDTAMYLCATSRETGLSYEQYFGPGTRLTVT.

The J gene is TRBJ2-1, the V gene TRBV29-1; D call uncertain. Germline lookup yields CDR1 SQVTM and CDR2 ANQGSEA. The CDR3 loop spans 10 amino acids. V was clipped by 5 bases and J by 11 bases, with 10 bases between them. The CDR3 protein is CSVLALKQFF. The CDR3 DNA follows: TGCAGCGTTCTTGCTTTGAAGCAGTTCTTC.

The rearrangement joins TRBV5-8 to TRBJ1-2, with 12 bases identical to TRBD1. The CDR3 runs to 16 residues. The germline gives CDR1 SGHTS, CDR2 YDEGEE. The trim removed 0 bases at V and 8 bases at J, leaving 8 bases unmatched. CDR3 nucleotide sequence: TGTGCCAGCAGCTTGGCCGTAGGGACAGGGGGCTCGGGCTACACCTTC. Protein: CASSLAVGTGGSGYTF.

The rearrangement joins TRBV11-3 to TRBJ2-3; no clear D. Trimming took off 8 bases at V and 1 base at J, with 10 bases between the two ends. Germline values: CDR1 SGHNT, CDR2 YENEEA. The CDR3 is 13 amino acids. As DNA, the CDR3 is TGTGCCAGCGGCCATCTGGGCACAGATACGCAGTATTTT. This encodes CASGHLGTDTQYF.

The chain combines TRBV9 with TRBJ2-1; D not certain. Germline V gene lookup returns CDR1 SGDLS and CDR2 YYNGEE. CDR3 length: 15 residues. Between the trimmed V and J ends, which lost 2 bases and 2 bases, there was a span of 11 bases. The CDR3 region is CASSVDGVPYNEQFF. In nucleotides, the CDR3 is TGTGCCAGCAGCGTCGACGGTGTCCCCTACAATGAGCAGTTCTTC.

As concerns this clone: The sample has other DNA sequences that encode this CDR3 too. The rearrangement links TRBV29-1 to TRBJ2-3; possible D gene TRBD2, 5 bases. Trimming stripped 3 bases from V and 6 bases from J, with 7 bases between. The CDR3 loop spans 11 amino acids. Per the germline V gene, CDR1 is SQVTM and CDR2 is ANQGSEA. CDR3 in amino acids: CSVDPSDTQYF. In DNA form, the CDR3 reads TGCAGCGTTGACCCTAGCGATACGCAGTATTTT.

The chain joins TRBV5-1 to TRBJ2-3; D not certain. Trimming pared 4 bases from V and 1 base from J, leaving 10 bases between. Germline CDR1 is SGHRS and CDR2 is YFSETQ. CDR3 length: 14 residues. The DNA for the CDR3 is TGCGCCAGCAGCACCAACGTCGGCACAGATACGCAGTATTTT. It is translated as CASSTNVGTDTQYF.

This rearrangement joins TRBV7-2 to TRBJ2-1; D is unresolved. Between the trimmed V and J ends, which lost 5 bases and 16 bases, there was a span of 18 bases. Per the germline V gene, CDR1 is SGHTA and CDR2 is FQGNSA. The CDR3 sequence is 12 residues long. The CDR3 DNA sequence: TGTGCCAGCAGCCCTGCCGCCCCCTTGGAATTCTTC. Protein sequence: CASSPAAPLEFF. The full variable domain, in which reference TRBV7-2 and TRBJ2-1 provide the parts outside the CDR3, is GAGVSQSPSNKVTEKGKDVELRCDPISGHTALYWYRQSLGQGLEFLIYFQGNSAPDKSGLPSDRFSAERTGGSVSTLTIQRTQQEDSAVYLCASSPAAPLEFFGPGTRLTVL.

The chain is built from TRBV28 and TRBJ2-7; 10 bases map to TRBD2. Trimming took 4 bases from V and 3 from J; bases not matched to a gene: 9. This CDR3 has 16 amino acids. Germline CDR1 reads MDHEN; CDR2 reads SYDVKM. The CDR3 sequence is CASSSRRGTSVYEQYF. CDR3 DNA sequence: TGTGCCAGCAGTTCCCGCCGAGGGACTAGCGTCTACGAGCAGTACTTC. The full variable domain, in which reference TRBV28 and TRBJ2-7 provide the parts outside the CDR3, is DVKVTQSSRYLVKRTGEKVFLECVQDMDHENMFWYRQDPGLGLRLIYFSYDVKMKEKGDIPEGYSVSREKKERFSLILESASTNQTSMYLCASSSRRGTSVYEQYFGPGTRLTVT.

The V and J genes are TRBV11-2 and TRBJ1-1; no definite D call. Germline V CDR1 and CDR2: SGHAT, FQNNGV. Trimming pared 1 base from V and 6 bases from J, leaving 3 bases between. CDR3 size: 11 residues. This CDR3 is CASSLVSEAFF. DNA of the CDR3: TGTGCCAGCAGCTTAGTTTCTGAAGCTTTCTTT. Based on the CDR3 plus reference TRBV11-2 and TRBJ1-1, the full variable domain is EAGVAQSPRYKIIEKRQSVAFWCNPISGHATLYWYQQILGQGPKLLIQFQNNGVVDDSQLPKDRFSAERLKGVDSTLKIQPAKLEDSAVYLCASSLVSEAFFGQGTRLTVV.

The count of this clone is one. CDR3 in DNA: TGTGCCAGCAGCTATGACCCCGGACGGGTTTATGGCTACACCTTC. Protein product: CASSYDPGRVYGYTF. The chain couples TRBV7-2 to TRBJ1-2, with D unclear. V lost 4 bases and J 5 bases, leaving 17 bases between the germline ends. From germline, CDR1 is SGHTA and CDR2 FQGNSA. CDR3 length: 15 amino acids.